One sample yielded the 13 T cell receptor beta chains listed below, sequenced in a study of blood T cell repertoires in COVID-19. The repertoire was sequenced with immunoSEQ multiplex PCR; TCRdb's copy has only in-frame clones and lacks some. The table lists about 83,000 clones, 87% of them singletons, with about 5.3% in the top ten. Sequencing was carried out using peripheral blood. These receptors originate from a man aged 55 to 69 with acute or convalescent COVID-19.

The chain recombines TRBV18 with TRBJ2-3, with TRBD2 matching 7 bases. CDR1 is KGHSH and CDR2 is LQKENI in the germline V gene. The CDR3 sequence is 17 residues long. The V segment lost 3 bases and the J segment 0 bases; nucleotides outside the gene matches: 9. The CDR3, as DNA: TGTGCCAGCTCACCCATTGGGGGGGTAACTAGCACAGATACGCAGTATTTT. Translating gives CASSPIGGVTSTDTQYF. Complete variable domain (other parts from reference TRBV18 and TRBJ2-3): NAGVMQNPRHLVRRRGQEARLRCSPMKGHSHVYWYRQLPEEGLKFMVYLQKENIIDESGMPKERFSAEFPKEGPSILRIQQVVRGDSAAYFCASSPIGGVTSTDTQYFGPGTRLTVL.

This sequence joins TRBV19 and TRBJ2-5, with 7 bases matching TRBD1. The CDR3 totals 15 residues. From germline, CDR1 is LNHDA and CDR2 SQIVND (reference sequence). J was trimmed by 0 bases and V by 6 bases; bases with no gene match: 7. The CDR3 reads CASSSGQEYQETQYF. In DNA, the CDR3 is TGTGCCAGTAGCTCAGGACAGGAGTACCAAGAGACCCAGTACTTC.

A single count supports this clone. The rearrangement joins TRBV7-9 to TRBJ1-1; TRBD1 agrees at 7 bases. This CDR3 is 17 amino acids long. The germline CDR1 and CDR2 sequences are SEHNR and FQNEAQ (reference sequence). V was clipped by 5 bases and J by 0 bases; unmatched bases: 12. The CDR3 protein is CASSGIDRAPLNTEAFF. The CDR3 region has the DNA TGTGCCAGCAGCGGAATAGACAGGGCTCCCCTGAACACTGAAGCTTTCTTT.

The chain has TRBV7-8 and TRBJ2-3; D gene uncertain. Trimming stripped 2 bases from V and 2 bases from J, with 5 bases between. CDR3 size: 13 residues. Per the germline V gene, CDR1 is SGHVS and CDR2 is FQNEAQ. For the CDR3, the DNA is TGTGCCAGCAGCTTACCTACCACAGATACGCAGTATTTT. Encoded protein: CASSLPTTDTQYF.

The chain uses TRBV9 and TRBJ1-2; D might be TRBD1 (6 bases). The length of the CDR3 is 16 residues. Trimming removed 4 bases at V and 2 bases at J, with 18 bases between. Germline-derived CDR1 and CDR2 are SGDLS and YYNGEE. CDR3 sequence reads: CASSPLGWGHNYGYTF. The CDR3, as DNA: TGTGCCAGCAGCCCTCTAGGCTGGGGGCACAACTATGGCTACACCTTC. Filled out from reference TRBV9 and TRBJ1-2, the complete variable domain reads DSGVTQTPKHLITATGQRVTLRCSPRSGDLSVYWYQQSLDQGLQFLIQYYNGEERAKGNILERFSAQQFPDLHSELNLSSLELGDSALYFCASSPLGWGHNYGYTFGSGTRLTVV.

The rearrangement links TRBV7-2 to TRBJ1-2; D unresolved. This CDR3 contains 14 residues. Germline V lookup: CDR1 SGHTA, CDR2 FQGNSA. The ends were cut back, 7 bases at V and 0 bases at J, with 12 bases in the middle. The CDR3 DNA reads TGTGCCAGCACCTCGACGGGAGCTAACTATGGCTACACCTTC. As protein: CASTSTGANYGYTF.

The chain uses TRBV2 and TRBJ1-2, with no clear D. Per the germline V gene, CDR1 is SNHLY and CDR2 is FYNNEI. CDR3 length: 13 amino acids. V lost 7 bases and J lost 2, with 11 bases in between. The DNA of the CDR3 is TGTGCCAGCACGCGGGAGGGAAACTATGGCTACACCTTC. It yields the protein CASTREGNYGYTF.

V gene TRBV7-9 combines with J gene TRBJ1-2; TRBD1 matches at 7 bases. The germline gives CDR1 SEHNR, CDR2 FQNEAQ (reference sequence). The CDR3 runs 15 residues. J lost 4 bases, V lost 1 base, and 6 bases had no gene match. DNA for the CDR3: TGTGCCAGCAGCTTAGATTCAGGGGGAGGCTATGGCTACACCTTC. Amino acid sequence: CASSLDSGGGYGYTF.

The CDR3 loop is CASSPARGRGPNTGELFF. The CDR3 DNA sequence: TGCGCCAGCAGCCCCGCTCGTGGCAGGGGACCAAACACCGGGGAGCTGTTTTTT. The chain joins TRBV5-1 to TRBJ2-2; perhaps TRBD1 as D (6 bases). This CDR3 region has 18 residues. The V gene lost 4 bases and the J gene lost 2 bases, with 21 bases spanning the gap. CDR1 SGHRS and CDR2 YFSETQ come from the germline V gene.

The chain carries TRBV7-9 and TRBJ1-5; 9 bases are a match to TRBD1. There are 18 residues in the CDR3. V shed 1 base, J shed 1 base, and the junction held 8 bases outside the gene matches. CDR1 is SEHNR and CDR2 is FQNEAQ in the germline V gene (reference sequence). The CDR3 region is CASSLEFRDRASNQPQHF. In DNA, the CDR3 is TGTGCCAGCAGCTTAGAATTCAGGGACAGGGCAAGCAATCAGCCCCAGCATTTT.

The chain combines TRBV4-1 with TRBJ1-5, with D possibly being TRBD1 (5 bases). The V end was cut by 4 bases, the J end by 3 bases, with 10 bases between. The CDR3 consists of 14 residues. Germline V gene sequence: CDR1 MGHRA, CDR2 YSYEKL. CDR3 bases: TGCGCCAGCAGCCCGGGACTCTCCAATCAGCCCCAGCATTTT. Amino acids: CASSPGLSNQPQHF.

This clone was detected once. This CDR3 reads CASSPKGATDTQYF. CDR3 sequence (DNA): TGTGCCAGCAGTCCCAAGGGAGCCACAGATACGCAGTATTTT. The V gene is TRBV28, the J gene TRBJ2-3, with D maybe TRBD2 (5 bases). V lost 5 bases to trimming and J lost 2 bases, with 11 bases between them. The germline gives CDR1 MDHEN, CDR2 SYDVKM. The CDR3 is made up of 14 amino acids.

A single count supports this clone. The rearrangement uses TRBV7-6 and TRBJ2-2; 8 bases match TRBD2. In germline, CDR1 is SGHVS, CDR2 FNYEAQ. Trimming removed 6 bases from V and 3 bases from J; junction bases left unmatched: 9. This CDR3 region has 16 residues. The CDR3 sequence is CASRSSGGGYTGELFF. The CDR3 DNA is TGTGCCAGCAGATCTAGCGGCGGGGGGTACACCGGGGAGCTGTTTTTT.